This T cell receptor (beta chain) was documented in a study of T cell changes during pregnancy in multiple sclerosis. TCRdb's copy holds only in-frame clones and misses some; the assay was immunoSEQ multiplex PCR. The repertoire has 69,000 or so clones, around 94% of them found once; the top ten carry just under 2%. The CDR3 sequence is 12 residues long. Unmatched junction bases numbered 0, after V lost 6 bases and J lost 4 bases. Looked up from germline, CDR1 is LGHNT and CDR2 is FRNRAP. The sequence came from a female donor in good health, enrolled as a control in a pregnancy study. The chain joins TRBV12-5 to TRBJ2-1; 7 bases match TRBD2. Here the sequenced sample was peripheral blood, taken in the third trimester of pregnancy. The CDR3 nucleotides are TGTGCTAGTGGGGGGGGGTACAATGAGCAGTTCTTC. This gives the protein CASGGGYNEQFF. Variable domain in full (rest from reference TRBV12-5 and TRBJ2-1): DARVTQTPRHKVTEMGQEVTMRCQPILGHNTVFWYRQTMMQGLELLAYFRNRAPLDDSGMPKDRFSAEMPDATLATLKIQPSEPRDSAVYFCASGGGYNEQFFGPGTRLTVL.